This T cell receptor beta chain is drawn from a study of cytomegalovirus exposure and HLA in healthy donors. With 60 Vbeta and 13 Jbeta primers, the PCR was carried out. The data were produced by immunoSEQ multiplex PCR, yet TCRdb's version contains in-frame clones alone and is incomplete. Of about 130,000 clones in the sample, 80% were seen once. CDR3 size: 13 residues. The V gene's germline CDR1 is SQVTM and CDR2 ANQGSEA. V was pared by 8 bases and J by 3 bases, with 16 bases between. The chain has TRBV29-1 and TRBJ1-1, with unresolved D. Material for sequencing was PBMCs. The receptor comes from a man younger than 45 in good health and CMV-seronegative. This CDR3 reads CSFNAGVDTEAFF. CDR3 sequence (DNA): TGCAGCTTTAACGCCGGGGTGGACACTGAAGCTTTCTTT. Full variable domain (remainder filled in from reference TRBV29-1 and TRBJ1-1): SAVISQKPSRDICQRGTSLTIQCQVDSQVTMMFWYRQQPGQSLTLIATANQGSEATYESGFVIDKFPISRPNLTFSTLTVSNMSPEDSSIYLCSFNAGVDTEAFFGQGTRLTVV.